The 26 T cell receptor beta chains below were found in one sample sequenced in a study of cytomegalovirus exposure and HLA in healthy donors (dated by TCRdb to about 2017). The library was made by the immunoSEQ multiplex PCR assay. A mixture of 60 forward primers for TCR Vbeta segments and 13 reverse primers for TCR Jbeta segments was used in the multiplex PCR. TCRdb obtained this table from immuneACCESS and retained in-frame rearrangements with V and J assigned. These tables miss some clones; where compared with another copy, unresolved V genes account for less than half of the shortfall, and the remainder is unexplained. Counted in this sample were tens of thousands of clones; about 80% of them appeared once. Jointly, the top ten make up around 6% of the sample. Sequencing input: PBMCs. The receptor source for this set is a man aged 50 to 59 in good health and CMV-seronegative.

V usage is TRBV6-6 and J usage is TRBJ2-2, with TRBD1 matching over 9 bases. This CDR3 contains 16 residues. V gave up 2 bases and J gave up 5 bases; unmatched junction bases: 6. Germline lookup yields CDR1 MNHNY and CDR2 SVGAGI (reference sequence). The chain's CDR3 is CASSYTGQGYTGELFF. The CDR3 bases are TGTGCCAGCAGTTACACCGGACAGGGGTATACCGGGGAGCTGTTTTTT.

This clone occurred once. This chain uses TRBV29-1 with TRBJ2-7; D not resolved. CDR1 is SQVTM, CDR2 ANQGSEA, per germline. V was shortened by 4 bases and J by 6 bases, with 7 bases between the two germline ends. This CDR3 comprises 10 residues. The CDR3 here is CSVASPEQYF. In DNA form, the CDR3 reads TGCAGCGTTGCGAGTCCCGAGCAGTACTTC.

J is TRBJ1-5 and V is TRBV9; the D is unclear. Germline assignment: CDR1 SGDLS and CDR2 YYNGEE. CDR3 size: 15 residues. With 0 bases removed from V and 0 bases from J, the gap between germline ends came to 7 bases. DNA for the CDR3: TGTGCCAGCAGCGTAGGACTGAGTAGCAATCAGCCCCAGCATTTT. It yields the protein CASSVGLSSNQPQHF. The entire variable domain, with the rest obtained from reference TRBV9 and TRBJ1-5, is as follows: DSGVTQTPKHLITATGQRVTLRCSPRSGDLSVYWYQQSLDQGLQFLIQYYNGEERAKGNILERFSAQQFPDLHSELNLSSLELGDSALYFCASSVGLSSNQPQHFGDGTRLSIL.

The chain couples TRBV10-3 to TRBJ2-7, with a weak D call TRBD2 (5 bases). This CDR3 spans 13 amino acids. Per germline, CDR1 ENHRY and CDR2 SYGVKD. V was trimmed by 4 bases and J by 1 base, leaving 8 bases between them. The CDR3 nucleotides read TGTGCCATCAGTGTAGCGTTATCCTACGAGCAGTACTTC. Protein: CAISVALSYEQYF.

CDR3 residues: CASSFRRQTPNEAFF. CDR3 in DNA: TGCGCCAGCAGCTTCCGGAGACAGACACCTAATGAAGCTTTCTTT. This chain uses TRBV5-1 with TRBJ1-1, with a weak D call TRBD1 (5 bases). CDR1 SGHRS and CDR2 YFSETQ come from the germline V gene. Trimming stripped 2 bases from V and 7 bases from J, with 18 bases between. The CDR3 is 15 amino acids. The whole variable domain, remainder taken from reference TRBV5-1 and TRBJ1-1, is KAGVTQTPRYLIKTRGQQVTLSCSPISGHRSVSWYQQTPGQGLQFLFEYFSETQRNKGNFPGRFSGRQFSNSRSEMNVSTLELGDSALYLCASSFRRQTPNEAFFGQGTRLTVV.

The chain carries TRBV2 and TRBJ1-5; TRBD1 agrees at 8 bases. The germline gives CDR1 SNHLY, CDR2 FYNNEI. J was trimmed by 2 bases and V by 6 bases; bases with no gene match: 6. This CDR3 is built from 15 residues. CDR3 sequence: CASRTGVVGNQPQHF. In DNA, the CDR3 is TGTGCCAGCAGGACAGGGGTGGTTGGCAATCAGCCCCAGCATTTT.

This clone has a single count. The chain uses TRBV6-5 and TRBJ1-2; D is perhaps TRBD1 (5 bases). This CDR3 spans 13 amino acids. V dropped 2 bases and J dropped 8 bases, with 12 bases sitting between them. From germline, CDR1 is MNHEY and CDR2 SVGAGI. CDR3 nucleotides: TGTGCCAGCAGTTACAGGGGTTGGCAAGGCTACACCTTC. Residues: CASSYRGWQGYTF.

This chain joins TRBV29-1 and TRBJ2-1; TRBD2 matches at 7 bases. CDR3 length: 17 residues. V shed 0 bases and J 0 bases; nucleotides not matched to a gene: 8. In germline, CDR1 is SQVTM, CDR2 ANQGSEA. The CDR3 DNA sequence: TGCAGCGTTGAAGAGGGAGGGGCCTATCTCTCCTACAATGAGCAGTTCTTC. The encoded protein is CSVEEGGAYLSYNEQFF.

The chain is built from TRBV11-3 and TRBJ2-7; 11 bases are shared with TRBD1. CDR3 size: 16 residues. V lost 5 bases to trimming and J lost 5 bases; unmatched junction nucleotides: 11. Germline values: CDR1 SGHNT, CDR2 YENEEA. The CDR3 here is CASSQRPDRGPHEQYF. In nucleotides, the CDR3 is TGTGCCAGCAGCCAGCGACCGGACAGGGGGCCCCACGAGCAGTACTTC.

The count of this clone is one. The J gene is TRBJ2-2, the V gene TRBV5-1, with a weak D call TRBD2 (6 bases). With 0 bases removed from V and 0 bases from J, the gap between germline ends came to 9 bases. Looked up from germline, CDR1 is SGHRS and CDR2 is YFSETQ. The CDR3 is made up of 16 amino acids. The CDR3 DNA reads TGCGCCAGCAGCTTGGCCCCTAGCGCGAACACCGGGGAGCTGTTTTTT. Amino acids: CASSLAPSANTGELFF.

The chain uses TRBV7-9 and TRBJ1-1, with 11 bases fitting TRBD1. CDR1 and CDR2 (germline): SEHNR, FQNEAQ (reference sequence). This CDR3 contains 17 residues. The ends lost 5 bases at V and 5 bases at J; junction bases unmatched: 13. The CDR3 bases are TGTGCCAGCAGCCCTAGACCAGGGGACAGGGGGTGGACTGAAGCTTTCTTT. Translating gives CASSPRPGDRGWTEAFF.

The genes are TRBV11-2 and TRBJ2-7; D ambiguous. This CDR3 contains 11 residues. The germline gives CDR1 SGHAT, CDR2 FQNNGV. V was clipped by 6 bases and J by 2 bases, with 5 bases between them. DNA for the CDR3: TGTGCCAGCAGTCCAGCCTACGAGCAGTACTTC. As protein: CASSPAYEQYF.

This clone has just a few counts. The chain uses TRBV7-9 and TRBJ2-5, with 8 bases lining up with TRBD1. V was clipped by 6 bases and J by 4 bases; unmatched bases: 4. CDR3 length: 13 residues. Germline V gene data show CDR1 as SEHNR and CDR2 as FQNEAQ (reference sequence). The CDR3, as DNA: TGTGCCAGCAGACGTGACAGGGGAGAGACCCAGTACTTC. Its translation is CASRRDRGETQYF. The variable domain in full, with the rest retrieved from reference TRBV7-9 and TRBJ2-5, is DTGVSQNPRHKITKRGQNVTFRCDPISEHNRLYWYRQTLGQGPEFLTYFQNEAQLEKSRLLSDRFSAERPKGSFSTLEIQRTEQGDSAMYLCASRRDRGETQYFGPGTRLLVL.

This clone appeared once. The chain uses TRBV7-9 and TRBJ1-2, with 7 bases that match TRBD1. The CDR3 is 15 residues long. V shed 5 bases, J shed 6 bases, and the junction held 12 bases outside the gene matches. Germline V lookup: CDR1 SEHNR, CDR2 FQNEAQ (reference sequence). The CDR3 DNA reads TGTGCCAGCAGCCTTACTACCGGGACAGTCCATGGCTACACCTTC. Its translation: CASSLTTGTVHGYTF.

Here the CDR3 reads CASSYAGQYQSPLHF. The CDR3 DNA follows: TGTGCCAGCAGTTACGCGGGACAGTACCAATCACCCCTCCACTTT. The chain carries TRBV6-5 and TRBJ1-6; 7 nucleotides align to TRBD1. Trimming cost V 2 bases and J 10 bases; bases outside gene matches: 8. Germline CDR1 and CDR2: MNHEY and SVGAGI. This CDR3 spans 15 amino acids.

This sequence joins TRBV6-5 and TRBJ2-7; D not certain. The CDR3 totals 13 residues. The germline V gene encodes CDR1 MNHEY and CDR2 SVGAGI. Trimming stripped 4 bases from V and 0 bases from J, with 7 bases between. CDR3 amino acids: CASSFSYSYEQYF. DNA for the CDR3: TGTGCCAGCAGTTTTTCCTACTCCTACGAGCAGTACTTC.

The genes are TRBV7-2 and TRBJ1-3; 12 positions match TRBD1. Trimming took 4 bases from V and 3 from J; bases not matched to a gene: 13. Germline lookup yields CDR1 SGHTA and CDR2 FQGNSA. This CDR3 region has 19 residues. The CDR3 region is CASSSPRGTGGNHGNTIYF. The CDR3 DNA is TGTGCCAGCAGCTCCCCCAGGGGGACAGGGGGCAATCATGGAAACACCATATATTTT.

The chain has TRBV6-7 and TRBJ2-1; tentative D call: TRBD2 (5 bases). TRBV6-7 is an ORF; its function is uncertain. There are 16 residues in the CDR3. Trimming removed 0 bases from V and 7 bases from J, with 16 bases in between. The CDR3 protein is CASSYSTVDWGNEQFF. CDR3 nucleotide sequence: TGTGCCAGCAGTTACTCCACAGTGGACTGGGGTAATGAGCAGTTCTTC.

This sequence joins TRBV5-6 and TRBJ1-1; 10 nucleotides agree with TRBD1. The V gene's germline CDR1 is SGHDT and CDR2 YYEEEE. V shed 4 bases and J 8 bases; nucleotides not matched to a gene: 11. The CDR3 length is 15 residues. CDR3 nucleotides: TGTGCCAGCAGCGCCGGGACAGGGGCTCCTCGGGAAGCTTTCTTT. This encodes CASSAGTGAPREAFF. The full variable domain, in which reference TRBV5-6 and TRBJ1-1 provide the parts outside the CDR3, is DAGVTQSPTHLIKTRGQQVTLRCSPKSGHDTVSWYQQALGQGPQFIFQYYEEEERQRGNFPDRFSGHQFPNYSSELNVNALLLGDSALYLCASSAGTGAPREAFFGQGTRLTVV.

Written as DNA, the CDR3 is TGTGCCAGCAGCCGCGGGACGTCATACAATGAGCAGTTCTTC. Its protein is CASSRGTSYNEQFF. The chain joins TRBV27 to TRBJ2-1; D perhaps matches TRBD2 (6 bases). Germline values: CDR1 MNHEY, CDR2 SMNVEV (reference sequence). This CDR3 comprises 14 residues. V lost 6 bases and J lost 4, with 13 bases in between.

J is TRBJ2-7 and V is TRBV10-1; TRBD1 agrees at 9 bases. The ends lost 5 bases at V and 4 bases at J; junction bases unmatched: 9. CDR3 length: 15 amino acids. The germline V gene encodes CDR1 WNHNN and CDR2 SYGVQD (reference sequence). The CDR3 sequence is CASSSSGTGKYEQYF. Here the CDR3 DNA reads TGCGCCAGCAGTTCCTCCGGGACAGGGAAATACGAGCAGTACTTC.

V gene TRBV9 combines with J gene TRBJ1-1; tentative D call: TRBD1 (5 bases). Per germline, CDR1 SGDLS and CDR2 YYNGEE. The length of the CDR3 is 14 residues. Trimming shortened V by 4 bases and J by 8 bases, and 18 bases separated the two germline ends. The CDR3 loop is CASSLGLTTSEAFF. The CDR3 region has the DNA TGTGCCAGCAGCTTGGGACTTACAACTTCCGAAGCTTTCTTT.

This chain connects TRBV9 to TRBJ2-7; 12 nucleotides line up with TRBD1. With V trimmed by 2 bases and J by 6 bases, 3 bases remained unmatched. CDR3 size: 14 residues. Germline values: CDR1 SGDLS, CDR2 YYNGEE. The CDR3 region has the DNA TGTGCCAGCAGCGTGGGGGACAGGGGGCGCGAGCAGTACTTC. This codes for CASSVGDRGREQYF.

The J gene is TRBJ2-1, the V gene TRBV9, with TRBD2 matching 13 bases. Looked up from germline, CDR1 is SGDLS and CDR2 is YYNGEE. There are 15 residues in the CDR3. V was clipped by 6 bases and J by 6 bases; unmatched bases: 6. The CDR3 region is CASNRLAGGGNEQFF. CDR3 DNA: TGTGCCAGCAACCGACTAGCGGGAGGTGGCAATGAGCAGTTCTTC.

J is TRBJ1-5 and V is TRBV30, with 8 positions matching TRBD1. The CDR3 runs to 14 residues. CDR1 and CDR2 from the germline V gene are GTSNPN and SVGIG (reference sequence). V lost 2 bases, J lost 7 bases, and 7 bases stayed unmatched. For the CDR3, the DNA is TGTGCCTGGAGTACCTCGACAGGGGACCAGCCCCAGCATTTT. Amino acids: CAWSTSTGDQPQHF. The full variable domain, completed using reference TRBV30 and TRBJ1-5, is SQTIHQWPATLVQPVGSPLSLECTVEGTSNPNLYWYRQAAGRGLQLLFYSVGIGQISSEVPQNLSASRPQDRQFILSSKKLLLSDSGFYLCAWSTSTGDQPQHFGDGTRLSIL.

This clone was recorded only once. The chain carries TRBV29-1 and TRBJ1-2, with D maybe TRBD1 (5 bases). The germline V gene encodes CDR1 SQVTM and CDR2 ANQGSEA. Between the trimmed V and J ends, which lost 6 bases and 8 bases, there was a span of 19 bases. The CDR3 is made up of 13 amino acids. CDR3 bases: TGCAGCGTCACCTCAGGGCAGGGTCGAGGCTACACCTTC. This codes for CSVTSGQGRGYTF.